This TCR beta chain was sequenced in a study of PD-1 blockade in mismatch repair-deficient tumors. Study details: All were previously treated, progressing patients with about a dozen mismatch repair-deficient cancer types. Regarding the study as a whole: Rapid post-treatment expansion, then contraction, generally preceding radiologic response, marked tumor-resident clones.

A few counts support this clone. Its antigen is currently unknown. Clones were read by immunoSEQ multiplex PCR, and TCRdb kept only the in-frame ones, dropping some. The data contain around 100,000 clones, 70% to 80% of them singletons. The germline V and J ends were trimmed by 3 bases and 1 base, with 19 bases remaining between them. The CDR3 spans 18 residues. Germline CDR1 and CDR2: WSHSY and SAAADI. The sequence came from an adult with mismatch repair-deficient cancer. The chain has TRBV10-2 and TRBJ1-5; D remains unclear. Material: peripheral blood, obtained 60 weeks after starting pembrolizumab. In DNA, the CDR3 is TGCGCCAGCAGTGACCGGGGAGGGAGAGCTAGCAGCAATCAGCCCCAGCATTTT. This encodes CASSDRGGRASSNQPQHF.